This TCR beta chain was found in a study of vaccination and CD4 T cells after COVID-19. About the study: The cells in question were stimulated using overlapping spike peptides derived from SARS-CoV-2, HCoV-NL63, HCoV-OC43 and HCoV-229E. Every culture used as a control got a CEFX pool, an HIV-1 Nef pool, or no peptide.

The sample's treatment: approximately 11-day PBMC culture with coronavirus spike peptide pools or control peptides (ViraFEST assay). For ViraFEST, peptide pools expanded antigen-specific T cells, after which the TCRs were sequenced. As for this clonotype: Its antigen remains unidentified.

Trimming shortened V by 4 bases and J by 5 bases, and 12 bases separated the two germline ends. The CDR3 length is 13 residues. Germline V gives CDR1 GTSNPN, CDR2 SVGIG (reference sequence). Cultured CD4+ T-cell DNA underwent Oncomine TCR Beta short-read sequencing. Investigators isolated genomic DNA from cultured CD4+ T cells. TCRdb analysed the PCR reads with MiXCR anew, one entry per CDR3 protein. The profile shows more than 9,500 distinct CDR3 sequences, roughly three quarters of them singletons. The chain uses TRBV30 and TRBJ1-5; perhaps TRBD1 as D (5 bases). Sequencing was carried out using CD4+ T cells from blood, cultured in vitro. The receptor comes from a human donor who had recovered from COVID-19. The CDR3 sequence is CAWNPREDQPQHF. For the CDR3, the DNA is TGTGCCTGGAACCCCAGGGAGGATCAGCCCCAGCATTTT.